A selection of T cell receptor beta chains follows, all from one sample in a study of cytomegalovirus exposure and HLA in healthy donors. The assay was immunoSEQ multiplex PCR, and TCRdb's table has in-frame clones only and misses some. The sample includes roughly 270,000 clones, approximately 88% of them seen just once. The specimen was PBMCs. The receptors stem from a woman between 18 and 29 years old in good health and CMV-seronegative. CDR3s include the opening cysteine and the closing phenylalanine or tryptophan. A D gene is named only where the DNA matches it firmly. Some rows mark clone size as missing; the rest say once, few, many or name a class of expanded clone.

j_call	v_call	d_call	clone_size	cdr3_nt	cdr3_aa
TRBJ2-2	TRBV4-1	.	once	TGCGCCAGCAGCCAAGATCCGGGTCAGAACACCGGGGAGCTGTTTTTT	CASSQDPGQNTGELFF
TRBJ2-3	TRBV28	.	.	TGTGCCAGCAGCCTATTAGAGGATACGCAGTATTTT	CASSLLEDTQYF
TRBJ1-1	TRBV28	.	.	TGTGCCAGCAGCCTACAGACCACTGAAGCTTTCTTT	CASSLQTTEAFF
TRBJ2-1	TRBV30	TRBD2	.	TGTGCCTGGAGTGTACCGACTAGCGGGATAAATGAGCAGTTCTTC	CAWSVPTSGINEQFF
TRBJ2-7	TRBV6-6	.	.	TGTGCCAGCAGTTACGGGGCGGCAGGGGAAACCTACGAGCAGTACTTC	CASSYGAAGETYEQYF
TRBJ1-5	TRBV6-5	.	.	TGTGCCAGCAGTAGGGTGAGGGCCAATCAGCCCCAGCATTTT	CASSRVRANQPQHF
TRBJ1-5	TRBV30	.	.	TGTGCCTGGTTGGGTGATGGACTCTTTTATCAGCCCCAGCATTTT	CAWLGDGLFYQPQHF
TRBJ1-1	TRBV7-3	TRBD1	once	TGTGCCAGCAGCTTAACGTTGACGACAGGGACCACTGAAGCTTTCTTT	CASSLTLTTGTTEAFF
TRBJ1-3	TRBV5-6	.	few	TGTGCCAGCAGCTTGTACGGGGGAAACACCATATATTTT	CASSLYGGNTIYF
TRBJ1-1	TRBV18	.	few	TGTGCCAGCTCACCACCGGCGGGGACTGAAGCTTTCTTT	CASSPPAGTEAFF
TRBJ2-5	TRBV5-1	.	once	TGCGCCAGCAGCCTCCAGGGGCAAGAGACCCAGTACTTC	CASSLQGQETQYF
TRBJ2-1	TRBV6-5	.	.	TGTGCCAGCAACCCGGGGGTTCCCTCCTACAATGAGCAGTTCTTC	CASNPGVPSYNEQFF
TRBJ2-7	TRBV11-2	.	.	TGTGCCAGCAGCTTACTTCAGCGGTCCTACGAGCAGTACTTC	CASSLLQRSYEQYF
TRBJ2-7	TRBV5-1	TRBD1	once	TGCGCCAGCAGCTTCGGGACAGTTTCCTACGAGCAGTACTTC	CASSFGTVSYEQYF
TRBJ2-7	TRBV9	TRBD2	.	TGTGCCAGCAGCGTAGCTCCGGGACTAGAAAGCGAGCAGTACTTC	CASSVAPGLESEQYF
TRBJ2-2	TRBV2	TRBD1	.	TGTGCCAGCAGCCCAGAGACAGGGACCACCGGGGAGCTGTTTTTT	CASSPETGTTGELFF
TRBJ1-5	TRBV11-1	.	.	TGTGCCAGCAGCTTAGGGGGCGGCAATCAGCCCCAGCATTTT	CASSLGGGNQPQHF
TRBJ2-1	TRBV5-1	TRBD1	.	TGCGCCAGCAGCGTGCAGACAGGGGCCTACAATGAGCAGTTCTTC	CASSVQTGAYNEQFF
TRBJ2-3	TRBV6-6	TRBD2	once	TGTGCCAGCAGTTCTCACCTAGCGGGAGGCGATACGCAGTATTTT	CASSSHLAGGDTQYF